Sequencing of this TCR beta chain was carried out in a study of PD-L1 blockade in urothelial cancer. Assay used: immunoSEQ multiplex PCR; TCRdb lists only in-frame clones, some missing. This sample carries tens of thousands of clones, more than 80% of them seen once, and the ten largest clones take under 8.5%. Sample time point: peripheral blood 6 weeks after treatment start. Germline V gene sequence: CDR1 SGHAT, CDR2 FQNNGV. The CDR3 runs 16 residues. V was pared by 4 bases and J by 0 bases, with 15 bases between. The source is a man in his 70s with urothelial cancer. The sample here was PBMCs, taken around atezolizumab (anti-PD-L1) treatment. The chain joins TRBV11-2 to TRBJ2-5; no definite D call. The chain's CDR3 is CASSSRSPLYQETQYF. The CDR3 coding sequence is TGTGCCAGCAGCTCCAGGTCCCCACTGTACCAAGAGACCCAGTACTTC.